The entry that follows covers one TCR beta chain sequence. The data stem from a study of blood T cell repertoires in COVID-19. Clones were sequenced by immunoSEQ multiplex PCR, and TCRdb holds only the in-frame ones, with some missing. Altogether 13,000 to 15,000 clones are present, roughly four fifths being singletons, with the ten largest covering 24%. Sequencing used peripheral blood. The TCR comes from a woman aged 55-75 years with acute or convalescent COVID-19.

CDR3 DNA: TGTGCCAGTACTCAGCCGGGACTTCGTCCCAATGAGCAGTTCTTC. Protein: CASTQPGLRPNEQFF. The rearrangement links TRBV19 to TRBJ2-1, with D possibly TRBD2 on 6 matching bases. The CDR3 consists of 15 residues. Germline CDR1 and CDR2: LNHDA and SQIVND (reference sequence). V was trimmed by 7 bases and J by 6 bases, leaving 19 bases between them.